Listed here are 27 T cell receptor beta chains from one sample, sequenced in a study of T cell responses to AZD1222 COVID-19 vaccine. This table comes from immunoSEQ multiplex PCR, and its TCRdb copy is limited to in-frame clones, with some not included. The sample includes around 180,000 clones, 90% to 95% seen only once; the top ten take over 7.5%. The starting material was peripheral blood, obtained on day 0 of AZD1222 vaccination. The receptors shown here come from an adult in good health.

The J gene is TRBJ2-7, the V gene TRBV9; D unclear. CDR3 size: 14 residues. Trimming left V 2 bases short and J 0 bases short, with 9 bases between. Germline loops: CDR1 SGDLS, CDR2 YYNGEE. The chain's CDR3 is CASSVSSSSYEQYF. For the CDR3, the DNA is TGTGCCAGCAGCGTTAGTAGCAGCTCCTACGAGCAGTACTTC.

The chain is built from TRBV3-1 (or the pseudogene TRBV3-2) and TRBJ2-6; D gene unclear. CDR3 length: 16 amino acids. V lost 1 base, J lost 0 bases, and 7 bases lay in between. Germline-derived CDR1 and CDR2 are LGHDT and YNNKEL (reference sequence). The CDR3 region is CASSQVRYSGANVLTF. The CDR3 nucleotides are TGTGCCAGCAGCCAAGTCAGGTACTCTGGGGCCAACGTCCTGACTTTC.

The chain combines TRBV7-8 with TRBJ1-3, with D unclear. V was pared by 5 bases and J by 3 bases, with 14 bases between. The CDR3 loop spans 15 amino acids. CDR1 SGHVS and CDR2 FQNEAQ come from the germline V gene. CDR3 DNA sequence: TGTGCCAGCAGCCCGACCCGGGGAGGTGGAAACACCATATATTTT. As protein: CASSPTRGGGNTIYF.

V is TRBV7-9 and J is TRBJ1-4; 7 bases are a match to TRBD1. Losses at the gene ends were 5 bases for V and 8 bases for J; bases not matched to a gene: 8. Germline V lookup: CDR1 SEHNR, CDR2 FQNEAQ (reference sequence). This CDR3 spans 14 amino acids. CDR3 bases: TGTGCCAGCAGCCTGACAGGGAGGGGGGAAAAACTGTTTTTT. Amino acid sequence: CASSLTGRGEKLFF.

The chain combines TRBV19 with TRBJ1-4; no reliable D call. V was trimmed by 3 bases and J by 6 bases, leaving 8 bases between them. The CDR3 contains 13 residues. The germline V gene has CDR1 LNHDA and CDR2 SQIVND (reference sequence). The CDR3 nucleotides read TGTGCCAGTAGTATCGTGGTGGATGAAAAACTGTTTTTT. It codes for CASSIVVDEKLFF.

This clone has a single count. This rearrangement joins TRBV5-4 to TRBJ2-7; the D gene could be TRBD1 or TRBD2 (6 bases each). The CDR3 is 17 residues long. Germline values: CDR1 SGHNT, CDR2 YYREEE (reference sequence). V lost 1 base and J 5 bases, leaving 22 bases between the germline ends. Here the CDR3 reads CASSLLGQGGLGHEQYF. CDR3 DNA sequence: TGTGCCAGCAGCTTGTTGGGGCAAGGGGGGCTGGGGCACGAGCAGTACTTC.

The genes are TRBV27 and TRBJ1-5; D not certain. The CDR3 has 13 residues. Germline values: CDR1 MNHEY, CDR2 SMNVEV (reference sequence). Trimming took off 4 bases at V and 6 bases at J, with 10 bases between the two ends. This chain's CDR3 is CASSSGVGQPQHF. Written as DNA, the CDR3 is TGTGCCAGCAGTTCCGGGGTCGGTCAGCCCCAGCATTTT.

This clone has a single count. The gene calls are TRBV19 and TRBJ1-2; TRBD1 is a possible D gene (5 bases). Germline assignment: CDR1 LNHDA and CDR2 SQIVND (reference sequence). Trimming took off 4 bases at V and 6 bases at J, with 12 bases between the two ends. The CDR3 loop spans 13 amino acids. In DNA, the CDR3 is TGTGCCAGTAGTAAGCAGGGACGCGATGGCTACACCTTC. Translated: CASSKQGRDGYTF. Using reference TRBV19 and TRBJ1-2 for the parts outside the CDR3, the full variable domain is DGGITQSPKYLFRKEGQNVTLSCEQNLNHDAMYWYRQDPGQGLRLIYYSQIVNDFQKGDIAEGYSVSREKKESFPLTVTSAQKNPTAFYLCASSKQGRDGYTFGSGTRLTVV.

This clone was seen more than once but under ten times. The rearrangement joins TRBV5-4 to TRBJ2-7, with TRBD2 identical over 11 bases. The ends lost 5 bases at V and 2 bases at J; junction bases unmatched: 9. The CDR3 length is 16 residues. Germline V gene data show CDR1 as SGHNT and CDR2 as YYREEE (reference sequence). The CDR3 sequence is CASSRIAGGPPYEQYF. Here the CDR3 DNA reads TGTGCCAGCAGTCGTATAGCGGGAGGGCCTCCCTACGAGCAGTACTTC. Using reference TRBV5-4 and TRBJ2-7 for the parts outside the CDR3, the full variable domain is ETGVTQSPTHLIKTRGQQVTLRCSSQSGHNTVSWYQQALGQGPQFIFQYYREEENGRGNFPPRFSGLQFPNYSSELNVNALELDDSALYLCASSRIAGGPPYEQYFGPGTRLTVT.

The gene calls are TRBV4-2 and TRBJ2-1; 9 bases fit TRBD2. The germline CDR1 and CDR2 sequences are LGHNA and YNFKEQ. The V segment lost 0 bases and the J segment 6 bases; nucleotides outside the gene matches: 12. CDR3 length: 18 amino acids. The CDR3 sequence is CASSQEIAGAGSSNEQFF. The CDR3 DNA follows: TGTGCCAGCAGCCAAGAAATAGCGGGAGCGGGATCGAGCAATGAGCAGTTCTTC.

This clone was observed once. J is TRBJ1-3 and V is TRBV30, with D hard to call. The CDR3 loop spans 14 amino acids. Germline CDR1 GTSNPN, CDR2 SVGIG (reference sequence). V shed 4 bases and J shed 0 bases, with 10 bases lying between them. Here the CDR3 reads CAWTELLSGNTIYF. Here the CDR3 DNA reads TGTGCCTGGACCGAGCTCCTCTCTGGAAACACCATATATTTT.

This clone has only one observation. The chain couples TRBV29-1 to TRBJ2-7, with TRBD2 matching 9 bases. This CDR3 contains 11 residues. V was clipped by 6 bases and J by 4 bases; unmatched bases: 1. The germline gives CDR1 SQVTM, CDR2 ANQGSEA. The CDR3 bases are TGCAGCGTGCTAGCGGGATACGAGCAGTACTTC. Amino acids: CSVLAGYEQYF.

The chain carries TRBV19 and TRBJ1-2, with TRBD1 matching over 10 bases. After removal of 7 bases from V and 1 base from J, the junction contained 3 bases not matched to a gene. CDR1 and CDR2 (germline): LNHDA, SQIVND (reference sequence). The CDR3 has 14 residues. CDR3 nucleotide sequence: TGTGCCAGTACCAGGACAGGGGGTAACTATGGCTACACCTTC. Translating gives CASTRTGGNYGYTF.

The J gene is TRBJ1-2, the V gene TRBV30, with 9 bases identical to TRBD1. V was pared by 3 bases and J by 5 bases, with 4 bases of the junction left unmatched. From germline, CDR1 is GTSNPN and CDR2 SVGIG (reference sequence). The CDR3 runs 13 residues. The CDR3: CAWRDRGRYGYTF. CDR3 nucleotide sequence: TGTGCCTGGAGGGACAGGGGAAGGTATGGCTACACCTTC.

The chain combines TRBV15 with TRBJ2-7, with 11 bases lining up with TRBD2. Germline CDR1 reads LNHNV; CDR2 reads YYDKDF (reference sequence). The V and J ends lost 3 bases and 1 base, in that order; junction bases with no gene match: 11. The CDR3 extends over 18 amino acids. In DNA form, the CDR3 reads TGTGCCACCAGCAGGAATCCGGGACTAGCGGCGAATTCCTACGAGCAGTACTTC. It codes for CATSRNPGLAANSYEQYF.

The CDR3 bases are TGCGCCAGCAGTGATCCGGAGCGGGCAGCGAGGACCGGGGAGCTGTTTTTT. Translating gives CASSDPERAARTGELFF. The chain links TRBV10-2 to TRBJ2-2, with TRBD2 as a possible D gene (6 bases). The germline V gene has CDR1 WSHSY and CDR2 SAAADI. CDR3 size: 17 residues. V was trimmed by 3 bases and J by 5 bases, leaving 19 bases between them.

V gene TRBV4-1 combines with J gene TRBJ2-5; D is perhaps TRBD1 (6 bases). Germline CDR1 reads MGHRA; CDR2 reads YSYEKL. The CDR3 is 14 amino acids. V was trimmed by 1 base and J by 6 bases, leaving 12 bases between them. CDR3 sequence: CASSQAQGRKTQYF. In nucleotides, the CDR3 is TGCGCCAGCAGCCAAGCCCAGGGGCGGAAGACCCAGTACTTC.

This CDR3 is CASSQGARNTGELFF. The CDR3 DNA reads as TGCGCCAGCAGCCAGGGGGCTAGGAACACCGGGGAGCTGTTTTTT. V usage is TRBV5-1 and J usage is TRBJ2-2; 8 bases are a match to TRBD1. V lost 4 bases to trimming and J lost 1 base; unmatched junction nucleotides: 3. Germline V CDR1 and CDR2: SGHRS, YFSETQ. This CDR3 contains 15 residues.

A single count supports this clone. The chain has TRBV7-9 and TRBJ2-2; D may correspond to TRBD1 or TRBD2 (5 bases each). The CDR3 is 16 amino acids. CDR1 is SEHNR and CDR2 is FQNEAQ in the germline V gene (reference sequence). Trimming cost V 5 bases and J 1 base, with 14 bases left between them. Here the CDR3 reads CASSPRGRVNTGELFF. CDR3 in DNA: TGTGCCAGCAGCCCTCGGGGACGGGTGAACACCGGGGAGCTGTTTTTT.

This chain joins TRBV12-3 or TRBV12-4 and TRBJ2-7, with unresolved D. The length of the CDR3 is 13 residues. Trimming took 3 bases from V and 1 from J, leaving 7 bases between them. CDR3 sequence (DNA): TGTGCCAGCAGTTTTCAGAATTCCTACGAGCAGTACTTC. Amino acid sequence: CASSFQNSYEQYF.

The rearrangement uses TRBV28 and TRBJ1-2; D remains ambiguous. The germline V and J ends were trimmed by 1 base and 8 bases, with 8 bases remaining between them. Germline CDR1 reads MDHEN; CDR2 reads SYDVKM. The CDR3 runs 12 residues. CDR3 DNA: TGTGCCAGCAGTTTATTTCTGGTAGGCTACACCTTC. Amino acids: CASSLFLVGYTF.

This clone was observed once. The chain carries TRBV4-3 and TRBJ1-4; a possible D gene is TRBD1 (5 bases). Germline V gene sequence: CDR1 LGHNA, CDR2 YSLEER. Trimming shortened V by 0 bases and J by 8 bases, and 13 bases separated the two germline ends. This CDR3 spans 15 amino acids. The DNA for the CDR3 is TGCGCCAGCAGCCAAGATGACTGGGACCGGGAAAAACTGTTTTTT. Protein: CASSQDDWDREKLFF.

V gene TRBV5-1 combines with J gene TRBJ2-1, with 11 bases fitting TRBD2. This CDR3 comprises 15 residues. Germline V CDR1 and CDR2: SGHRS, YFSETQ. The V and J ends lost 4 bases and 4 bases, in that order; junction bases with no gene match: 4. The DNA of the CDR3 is TGCGCCAGCAGCCAGCTAGCGGGAGGATACAATGAGCAGTTCTTC. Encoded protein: CASSQLAGGYNEQFF.

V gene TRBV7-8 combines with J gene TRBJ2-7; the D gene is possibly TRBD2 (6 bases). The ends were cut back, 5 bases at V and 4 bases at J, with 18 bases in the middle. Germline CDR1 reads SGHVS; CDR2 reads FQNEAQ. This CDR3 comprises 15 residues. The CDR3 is CASSQEGGAWYEQYF. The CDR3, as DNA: TGTGCCAGCAGCCAGGAGGGCGGGGCTTGGTACGAGCAGTACTTC.

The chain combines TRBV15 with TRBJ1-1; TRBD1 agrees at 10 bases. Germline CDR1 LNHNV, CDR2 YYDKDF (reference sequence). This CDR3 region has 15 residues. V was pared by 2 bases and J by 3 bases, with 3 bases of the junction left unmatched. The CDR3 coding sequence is TGTGCCACCAGCAGAAGACAGGGGGCCGACACTGAAGCTTTCTTT. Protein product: CATSRRQGADTEAFF.

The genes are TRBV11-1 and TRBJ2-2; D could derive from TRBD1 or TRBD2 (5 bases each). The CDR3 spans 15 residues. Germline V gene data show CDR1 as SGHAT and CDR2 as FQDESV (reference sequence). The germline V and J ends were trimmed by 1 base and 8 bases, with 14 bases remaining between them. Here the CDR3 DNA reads TGTGCCAGCAGCTTAGTCGGGTTCGGGGCGGGGGAGCTGTTTTTT. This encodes CASSLVGFGAGELFF.

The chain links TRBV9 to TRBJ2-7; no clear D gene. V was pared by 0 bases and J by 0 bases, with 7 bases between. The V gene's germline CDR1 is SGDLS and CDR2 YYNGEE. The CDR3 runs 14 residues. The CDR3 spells CASSVGPSSYEQYF. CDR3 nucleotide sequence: TGTGCCAGCAGCGTAGGTCCTAGCTCCTACGAGCAGTACTTC.